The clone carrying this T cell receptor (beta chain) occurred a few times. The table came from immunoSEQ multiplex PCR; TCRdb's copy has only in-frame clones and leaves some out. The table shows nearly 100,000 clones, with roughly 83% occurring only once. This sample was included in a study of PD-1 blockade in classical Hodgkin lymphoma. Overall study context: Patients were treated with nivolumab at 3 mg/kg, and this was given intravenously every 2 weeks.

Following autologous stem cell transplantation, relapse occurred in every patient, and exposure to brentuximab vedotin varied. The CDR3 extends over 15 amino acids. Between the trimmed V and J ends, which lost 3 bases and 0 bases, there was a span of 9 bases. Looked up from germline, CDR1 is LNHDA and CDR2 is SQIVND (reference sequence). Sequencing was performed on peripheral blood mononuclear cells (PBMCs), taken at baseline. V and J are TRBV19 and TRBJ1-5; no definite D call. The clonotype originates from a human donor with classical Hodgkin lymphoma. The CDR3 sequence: CASSITGISNQPQHF. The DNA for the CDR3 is TGTGCCAGTAGTATCACCGGGATTAGCAATCAGCCCCAGCATTTT.